The 8 T cell receptor beta chains below all came from one sample that was sequenced in a study of graft-versus-host responses after intestinal transplantation. For these TCRs, the target antigens are not known. Libraries were prepared by immunoSEQ multiplex PCR; TCRdb keeps only in-frame clonotypes and omits some of them. The data hold 70,000 to 95,000 clones, with approximately 87% observed a single time. The material sequenced was unstimulated CD4+ T cells sorted from spleen or lymph node cells, taken before intestinal transplant. These TCRs come from a human donor who received an intestinal transplant.

This chain uses TRBV6-1 with TRBJ2-2, with 7 positions matching TRBD1. The CDR3 runs 13 residues. Germline V gene sequence: CDR1 MNHNS, CDR2 SASEGT. The junction had 4 bases not matched to a gene; V was cut back by 10 bases and J by 2 bases. Here the CDR3 DNA reads TGTGCCAACAGGGGAGTTAACACCGGGGAGCTGTTTTTT. The encoded protein is CANRGVNTGELFF.

The chain recombines TRBV2 with TRBJ1-1; maybe TRBD1 (6 bases). The CDR3 runs 15 residues. CDR1 is SNHLY and CDR2 is FYNNEI in the germline V gene. The ends were cut back, 8 bases at V and 1 base at J, with 17 bases in the middle. This CDR3 is CASGSMWGPNTEAFF. The CDR3, as DNA: TGTGCCAGCGGCTCTATGTGGGGGCCGAACACTGAAGCTTTCTTT.

The J gene is TRBJ1-6, the V gene TRBV2, with 11 bases lining up with TRBD1. V lost 7 bases to trimming and J lost 8 bases; unmatched junction nucleotides: 4. The CDR3 totals 14 residues. CDR1 is SNHLY and CDR2 is FYNNEI in the germline V gene. The CDR3 sequence is CASTRDRGDSPLHF. The DNA for the CDR3 is TGTGCCAGCACCCGGGACAGGGGGGATTCACCCCTCCACTTT.

The chain couples TRBV6-5 to TRBJ2-7; a weak D match, TRBD2 (5 bases). The CDR3 totals 12 residues. Per the germline V gene, CDR1 is MNHEY and CDR2 is SVGAGI. Between the trimmed V and J ends, which lost 5 bases and 6 bases, there was a span of 11 bases. CDR3 in amino acids: CASSPTSSEQYF. The CDR3 nucleotides are TGTGCCAGCAGTCCAACTAGTTCCGAGCAGTACTTC.

The V gene is TRBV4-1, the J gene TRBJ1-5; D may be TRBD1 (5 bases). The CDR3 is made up of 15 amino acids. CDR1 MGHRA and CDR2 YSYEKL come from the germline V gene. Trimming took 4 bases from V and 6 from J, leaving 16 bases between them. CDR3 amino acids: CASSPGGGRIQPQHF. In nucleotides, the CDR3 is TGCGCCAGCAGCCCCGGGGGAGGGCGGATTCAGCCCCAGCATTTT.

The sample holds one count of this clone. The V gene is TRBV7-9, the J gene TRBJ2-2; D is unclear. The germline V gene encodes CDR1 SEHNR and CDR2 FQNEAQ (reference sequence). Trimming removed 2 bases at V and 0 bases at J, with 10 bases between. This CDR3 has 16 residues. CDR3 nucleotide sequence: TGTGCCAGCAGCTTATGGCCCCAGGCGAACACCGGGGAGCTGTTTTTT. The encoded protein is CASSLWPQANTGELFF.

The V call is TRBV18, the J call TRBJ2-5, with D possibly being TRBD2 (6 bases). Looked up from germline, CDR1 is KGHSH and CDR2 is LQKENI. The CDR3 spans 15 residues. The germline V and J ends were trimmed by 3 bases and 5 bases, with 16 bases remaining between them. The CDR3 coding sequence is TGTGCCAGCTCACCGCTCGGGGGAGGAGGGGAGACCCAGTACTTC. Translation: CASSPLGGGGETQYF.

The chain uses TRBV9 and TRBJ1-3, with a tentative D call TRBD1 (6 bases). With 0 bases removed from V and 2 bases from J, the gap between germline ends came to 6 bases. Per the germline V gene, CDR1 is SGDLS and CDR2 is YYNGEE. The CDR3 consists of 14 residues. The CDR3 region is CASSVAGAGNTIYF. The CDR3 DNA sequence: TGTGCCAGCAGCGTAGCAGGGGCTGGAAACACCATATATTTT.